The clone carrying this T cell receptor beta chain was counted once. In the original analysis: It was from reference gene primer amplification that nucleated cell counts were estimated. Data came from immunoSEQ multiplex PCR; TCRdb stores just in-frame clones and leaves some out. The V and J calls and clone size are taken from that table; D and trimming were inferred from the DNA. The table lists about 310,000 clones, over 75% of them singletons. This specimen comes from a study of blood T cell repertoires in COVID-19. Study at large: COVID-19 samples, acute and convalescent, were from the United States, Italy and Spain. Sample material is recorded as cDNA or gDNA derived from T cells, B-cell-depleted T cells, or PBMCs.

Germline V gene lookup returns CDR1 SQVTM and CDR2 ANQGSEA. Trimming shortened V by 3 bases and J by 5 bases, and 16 bases separated the two germline ends. The CDR3 spans 14 residues. This sequence originates from a woman aged 45 to 65 who had recovered from COVID-19. The sequenced sample was peripheral blood. The rearrangement links TRBV29-1 to TRBJ1-1, with TRBD1 as a possible D gene (5 bases). The CDR3 DNA reads as TGCAGCGTTGATACGGGGGGATCAAGTACTGAAGCTTTCTTT. Translation gives CSVDTGGSSTEAFF. The full variable domain, in which reference TRBV29-1 and TRBJ1-1 provide the parts outside the CDR3, is SAVISQKPSRDICQRGTSLTIQCQVDSQVTMMFWYRQQPGQSLTLIATANQGSEATYESGFVIDKFPISRPNLTFSTLTVSNMSPEDSSIYLCSVDTGGSSTEAFFGQGTRLTVV.